These 2 T cell receptor beta chains were all obtained from the same sample, sequenced in a study of cytomegalovirus exposure and HLA in healthy donors. The PCR was carried out with 60 Vbeta primers and 13 Jbeta primers. Assay used: immunoSEQ multiplex PCR; TCRdb lists only in-frame clones, some missing. The table records 150,000 to 200,000 clones, about 81% of them present only once. The sequencing input was PBMCs. Every receptor here comes from a woman aged 18-29 years in good health and CMV-seronegative.

This clone showed up just a few times. The J gene is TRBJ1-6, the V gene TRBV19; 7 positions agree with TRBD1. The V segment lost 4 bases and the J segment 6 bases; nucleotides outside the gene matches: 3. The CDR3 is 14 amino acids. The germline V gene has CDR1 LNHDA and CDR2 SQIVND (reference sequence). CDR3 DNA: TGTGCCAGTAGTACGCACAGGGGTAATTCACCCCTCCACTTT. It specifies CASSTHRGNSPLHF.

The chain recombines TRBV14 with TRBJ2-3; the match to TRBD1 covers 7 bases. Trimming removed 3 bases from V and 0 bases from J; junction bases left unmatched: 6. The CDR3 contains 16 residues. Germline lookup yields CDR1 SGHDN and CDR2 FVKESK. The CDR3, as DNA: TGTGCCAGCAGCCATTTCGGGACAGTCAGCACAGATACGCAGTATTTT. Protein product: CASSHFGTVSTDTQYF.